Each of the 31 T cell receptor beta chains below was sequenced from the same sample in a study of blood T cells in healthy people across ages. For the second PCR, which ran for about 7 to 11 cycles, a sample-barcoded 5' primer and a J-beta primer mix were used. TCRdb recomputed calls from the 5' RACE reads with MiXCR, one row per CDR3 protein. The sample has 550,000 to 800,000 distinct CDR3 sequences; roughly 20% are singletons. Sequenced input: blood. All receptors derive from a man aged 65 to 79 in good health.

There are a few counts of this clonotype. The chain recombines TRBV3-1 with TRBJ1-1, with D possibly TRBD1 on 6 matching bases. This CDR3 spans 11 amino acids. CDR1 and CDR2 (germline): LGHDT, YNNKEL (reference sequence). V was pared by 3 bases and J by 13 bases, with 12 bases between. The CDR3 reads CASSHHYRVFF. CDR3 DNA: TGTGCCAGCAGCCATCATTACAGGGTTTTCTTT.

This clonotype was seen many times. The chain uses TRBV5-1 and TRBJ2-5; 9 bases line up with TRBD2. The V segment lost 3 bases and the J segment 2 bases; nucleotides outside the gene matches: 5. The germline V gene encodes CDR1 SGHRS and CDR2 YFSETQ. The CDR3 runs 15 residues. For the CDR3, the DNA is TGCGCCAGCAGCTCGGGACTAGCAGCACAAGAGACCCAGTACTTC. Its translation is CASSSGLAAQETQYF.

This clonotype appeared a few times. This chain links TRBV6-6 with TRBJ2-5; the D is unclear. V was cut by 6 bases and J by 5 bases, with 10 bases left in between. Germline V gene sequence: CDR1 MNHNY, CDR2 SVGAGI (reference sequence). The CDR3 is made up of 12 amino acids. The CDR3 here is CASSWSFETQYF. In DNA form, the CDR3 reads TGTGCCAGCAGCTGGTCCTTTGAGACCCAGTACTTC.

This clonotype was counted only a few times. The chain couples TRBV28 to TRBJ1-2; TRBD1 aligns across 8 bases. V shed 3 bases and J 4 bases; nucleotides not matched to a gene: 7. This CDR3 has 15 residues. CDR1 is MDHEN and CDR2 is SYDVKM in the germline V gene. CDR3 nucleotide sequence: TGTGCCAGCAGTTTTAAGGACAGGGTGGTCTATGGCTACACCTTC. It encodes CASSFKDRVVYGYTF.

This clonotype was seen more than once but under ten times. V usage is TRBV3-1 and J usage is TRBJ2-7; possibly TRBD1 for D (6 bases). Germline V gives CDR1 LGHDT, CDR2 YNNKEL (reference sequence). The CDR3 loop spans 15 amino acids. Trimming took off 2 bases at V and 3 bases at J, with 14 bases between the two ends. CDR3 loop: CASSQNRVLDYEQYF. As DNA, the CDR3 is TGTGCCAGCAGCCAAAACAGGGTATTGGACTACGAGCAGTACTTC.

This clonotype has just a few counts. The chain carries TRBV5-1 and TRBJ2-5, with D unresolved. Trimming removed 0 bases from V and 6 bases from J, with 12 bases in between. Germline V gene sequence: CDR1 SGHRS, CDR2 YFSETQ. This CDR3 is built from 14 residues. The CDR3 DNA sequence: TGCGCCAGCAGCTTGGAGGACGGAGTTAAGACCCAGTACTTC. Encoded protein: CASSLEDGVKTQYF.

The gene calls are TRBV7-3 and TRBJ1-1; D gene unclear. V was trimmed by 4 bases and J by 7 bases, leaving 7 bases between them. The germline gives CDR1 SGHTA, CDR2 FQGTGA. This CDR3 is built from 11 residues. The CDR3 reads CASSSGREAFF. CDR3 in DNA: TGTGCCAGCAGCTCCGGGCGTGAAGCTTTCTTT.

To note about this clonotype: One base away lies a much larger clone, so this may be a sequencing read error. This sequence joins TRBV20-1 and TRBJ2-3; maybe TRBD2 (5 bases). This CDR3 is built from 14 residues. CDR1 DFQATT and CDR2 SNEGSKA come from the germline V gene (reference sequence). The chain's CDR3 is CSAPERSGTDTPYF. In DNA form, the CDR3 reads TGCAGTGCTCCCGAGCGTTCGGGAACAGATACGCCGTATTTT.

This clonotype was seen a handful of times. The chain employs TRBV6-6 and TRBJ2-5; D is possibly TRBD2 (5 bases). The CDR3 loop spans 15 amino acids. With 0 bases removed from V and 5 bases from J, the gap between germline ends came to 13 bases. Looked up from germline, CDR1 is MNHNY and CDR2 is SVGAGI (reference sequence). The DNA of the CDR3 is TGTGCCAGCAGTTACTCCTCACTAGATTTGGAGACCCAGTACTTC. It translates to CASSYSSLDLETQYF.

This chain joins TRBV20-1 and TRBJ2-5, with TRBD2 matching 12 bases. The DNA end is a closer match to TRBJ2-1, so the J assignment may be wrong. This CDR3 region has 15 residues. Germline V lookup: CDR1 DFQATT, CDR2 SNEGSKA (reference sequence). This CDR3 reads CSVTPGLAGINEQFF. The CDR3 DNA is TGCAGTGTTACACCCGGACTAGCGGGAATCAATGAGCAGTTCTTC.

There are a few counts of this clonotype. The chain couples TRBV20-1 to TRBJ1-2, with 7 bases lining up with TRBD1. Germline trimming cut 0 bases from V and 6 bases from J; bases unmatched to any gene: 13. The CDR3 has 16 residues. Germline V lookup: CDR1 DFQATT, CDR2 SNEGSKA (reference sequence). CDR3 protein: CSARDPRNRGRDGYTF. DNA for the CDR3: TGCAGTGCTAGAGACCCACGGAACAGGGGACGCGATGGCTACACCTTC.

This rearrangement joins TRBV6-1 to TRBJ1-5; D is ambiguous. Germline V gene data show CDR1 as MNHNS and CDR2 as SASEGT. Trimming removed 3 bases at V and 3 bases at J, with 12 bases between. CDR3 length equals 15 residues. Here the CDR3 reads CASSDWFNNNQPQHF. The CDR3 nucleotides are TGTGCCAGCAGTGATTGGTTCAACAACAATCAGCCCCAGCATTTT.

This rearrangement joins TRBV5-1 to TRBJ1-4; perhaps TRBD1 as D (5 bases). Germline CDR1 is SGHRS and CDR2 is YFSETQ. This CDR3 contains 16 residues. The V end was cut by 4 bases, the J end by 7 bases, with 20 bases between. This chain's CDR3 is CASSPRGGEAGEKLFF. The CDR3 DNA reads TGCGCCAGCAGCCCTCGTGGGGGGGAGGCGGGTGAAAAACTGTTTTTT.

The chain is built from TRBV12-3 or TRBV12-4 and TRBJ2-4, with D tentatively TRBD1 (6 bases). The V end was cut by 6 bases, the J end by 3 bases, with 12 bases between. The CDR3 spans 14 residues. The CDR3 protein is CASRPRGFKNIQYF. In DNA, the CDR3 is TGTGCCAGCAGACCCAGGGGTTTCAAAAACATTCAGTACTTC.

Regarding this clonotype: This sequence may be a read error, since a much larger clone differs from it by one base. The chain recombines TRBV7-8 with TRBJ2-5; 9 positions agree with TRBD2. The CDR3 spans 12 residues. Germline V CDR1 and CDR2: SGHVS, FQNEAQ. Germline trimming cut 4 bases from V and 13 bases from J; bases unmatched to any gene: 7. For the CDR3, the DNA is TGTGCCAGCAGCTCGCTAGCGGGACCCCTGTACTTC. This encodes CASSSLAGPLYF.

The CDR3 loop reads CSAKGLAGASDTQYF. CDR3 nucleotides: TGCAGTGCTAAGGGACTAGCGGGAGCTTCAGATACGCAGTATTTT. V usage is TRBV20-1 and J usage is TRBJ2-3; TRBD2 matches at 14 bases. The J segment lost 4 bases and the V segment lost 4 bases, leaving 4 bases of the junction unmatched. This CDR3 has 15 amino acids. Germline lookup yields CDR1 DFQATT and CDR2 SNEGSKA (reference sequence).

This clonotype was detected ten times or more. The genes are TRBV2 and TRBJ2-1; D gene uncertain. Germline V CDR1 and CDR2: SNHLY, FYNNEI. CDR3 size: 12 residues. Between the trimmed V and J ends, which lost 6 bases and 8 bases, there was a span of 11 bases. The CDR3 DNA follows: TGTGCCAGCAGCCCTACTCGGGATGAGCAGTTCTTC. As protein: CASSPTRDEQFF.

This chain links TRBV12-3 or TRBV12-4 with TRBJ2-7; TRBD1 aligns across 10 bases. V lost 7 bases and J lost 4; bases outside the gene matches: 4. The CDR3 is made up of 13 amino acids. The CDR3 DNA reads as TGTGCCAGCACCTGGACAGGGGGTTACGAGCAGTACTTC. Translated, it gives CASTWTGGYEQYF.

The rearrangement joins TRBV7-9 to TRBJ2-7; 10 bases fit TRBD1. This CDR3 is 15 amino acids long. Germline CDR1 reads SEHNR; CDR2 reads FQNEAQ (reference sequence). J was trimmed by 4 bases and V by 5 bases; bases with no gene match: 8. The CDR3 DNA is TGTGCCAGCAGCAACCCGGGACAGGGGATTTACGAGCAGTACTTC. It codes for CASSNPGQGIYEQYF. The full variable domain, completed using reference TRBV7-9 and TRBJ2-7, is DTGVSQNPRHKITKRGQNVTFRCDPISEHNRLYWYRQTLGQGPEFLTYFQNEAQLEKSRLLSDRFSAERPKGSFSTLEIQRTEQGDSAMYLCASSNPGQGIYEQYFGPGTRLTVT.

The chain combines TRBV9 with TRBJ1-3; D is ambiguous. The CDR3 is 13 amino acids. V dropped 2 bases and J dropped 0 bases, with 3 bases sitting between them. Germline V lookup: CDR1 SGDLS, CDR2 YYNGEE. The CDR3 sequence is CASSVDSGNTIYF. CDR3 bases: TGTGCCAGCAGCGTCGACTCTGGAAACACCATATATTTT.

The table lists this clonotype with a few counts. The V and J genes are TRBV29-1 and TRBJ2-2; 7 bases align to TRBD2. V gave up 5 bases and J gave up 4 bases; unmatched junction bases: 1. Germline-derived CDR1 and CDR2 are SQVTM and ANQGSEA. The CDR3 has 12 residues. CDR3 in DNA: TGCAGCGTTTGGGGGGGCACCGGGGAGCTGTTTTTT. Its protein product is CSVWGGTGELFF.

V gene TRBV5-1 combines with J gene TRBJ2-1; 9 nucleotides match TRBD2. There are 14 residues in the CDR3. In germline, CDR1 is SGHRS, CDR2 YFSETQ. V dropped 6 bases and J dropped 9; count of bases not matched to a gene: 10. CDR3 region: CASTPVIAGVEQFF. CDR3 DNA: TGCGCCAGCACCCCTGTGATAGCGGGAGTTGAGCAGTTCTTC.

This sequence joins TRBV7-9 and TRBJ2-5; D is undetermined. This CDR3 spans 14 amino acids. V was cut by 6 bases and J by 3 bases, with 14 bases left in between. Germline CDR1 is SEHNR and CDR2 is FQNEAQ (reference sequence). The DNA of the CDR3 is TGTGCCAGCAGTGAAAGGTCAGGAAAAGAGACCCAGTACTTC. Translated: CASSERSGKETQYF.

This clonotype showed up just a few times. The germline gene is not matched at one end of the junction; a read error may be the cause. The chain links TRBV7-2 to TRBJ2-5, with 9 bases aligning to TRBD1. Germline CDR1 SGHTA, CDR2 FQGNSA. This CDR3 has 15 amino acids. CDR3 coding DNA: TGTGCCGGCAGCGAGTGGACAGGGGAAGGAGAGACCCAGTACTTC. As protein: CAGSEWTGEGETQYF.

This clonotype was counted many times. The rearrangement uses TRBV27 and TRBJ1-1, with D uncertain. V was pared by 0 bases and J by 1 base, with 9 bases between. The CDR3 sequence is 15 residues long. CDR1 and CDR2 (germline): MNHEY, SMNVEV (reference sequence). CDR3 protein: CASSLSAQSNTEAFF. CDR3 in DNA: TGTGCCAGCAGTTTATCGGCCCAGTCGAACACTGAAGCTTTCTTT.

This clonotype was found a few times. The CDR3 sequence: CATSRDRGTSIEQFF. CDR3 nucleotides: TGTGCCACCAGCAGAGATCGGGGGACTAGCATTGAGCAGTTCTTC. The J gene is TRBJ2-1, the V gene TRBV15; 9 nucleotides line up with TRBD2. Germline V gives CDR1 LNHNV, CDR2 YYDKDF (reference sequence). The CDR3 totals 15 residues. The V gene end was trimmed by 0 bases and the J gene end by 9 bases; junction bases not matched to a gene: 6.

This clonotype came up many times. V is TRBV4-1 and J is TRBJ1-1, with TRBD1 matching 9 bases. Germline loops: CDR1 MGHRA, CDR2 YSYEKL. The CDR3 runs to 13 residues. V lost 4 bases, J lost 8 bases, and 5 bases stayed unmatched. The CDR3 nucleotides read TGCGCCAGCAGCCTCTACAGGGGGCGCGAAGCTTTCTTT. It codes for CASSLYRGREAFF.

This clonotype was counted between two and nine times. V and J are TRBV27 and TRBJ2-1; 7 bases fit TRBD2. The CDR3 sequence is 14 residues long. After removal of 8 bases from V and 9 bases from J, the junction contained 13 bases not matched to a gene. Germline CDR1 and CDR2: MNHEY and SMNVEV (reference sequence). CDR3 coding DNA: TGTGCCAGCGGCGCACGGGAGGAGGAAGTTGAGCAGTTCTTC. This translates into CASGAREEEVEQFF.

CDR3 in amino acids: CASRPGQANEKLFF. CDR3 nucleotides: TGTGCCAGCAGACCGGGACAGGCTAATGAAAAACTGTTTTTT. This rearrangement joins TRBV6-6 to TRBJ1-4; 8 bases align to TRBD1. The trim removed 6 bases at V and 3 bases at J, leaving 3 bases unmatched. Germline CDR1 MNHNY, CDR2 SVGAGI (reference sequence). This CDR3 spans 14 amino acids.

This clonotype was seen ten or more times. V usage is TRBV30 and J usage is TRBJ1-1; D ambiguous. Germline-derived CDR1 and CDR2 are GTSNPN and SVGIG (reference sequence). This CDR3 has 13 amino acids. The germline V and J ends were trimmed by 3 bases and 5 bases, with 13 bases remaining between them. The chain's CDR3 is CAWSEGSGTEAFF. For the CDR3, the DNA is TGTGCCTGGAGCGAAGGGTCGGGGACTGAAGCTTTCTTT.

This clonotype was picked up a small number of times. The rearrangement joins TRBV11-2 to TRBJ2-3; D is unresolved. V lost 2 bases to trimming and J lost 5 bases, with 11 bases between them. The CDR3 is 14 amino acids. The germline gives CDR1 SGHAT, CDR2 FQNNGV. CDR3 DNA: TGTGCCAGCAGCTTAAAAGTTTTTGGAGATACGCAGTATTTT. Protein product: CASSLKVFGDTQYF. The full variable domain, completed using reference TRBV11-2 and TRBJ2-3, is EAGVAQSPRYKIIEKRQSVAFWCNPISGHATLYWYQQILGQGPKLLIQFQNNGVVDDSQLPKDRFSAERLKGVDSTLKIQPAKLEDSAVYLCASSLKVFGDTQYFGPGTRLTVL.